Below, 24 T cell receptor beta chains from the same sample are listed, as sequenced in a study of PD-1 blockade in classical Hodgkin lymphoma. Assay used: immunoSEQ multiplex PCR; TCRdb lists only in-frame clones, some missing. The repertoire holds approximately 45,000 clones, with 60% to 70% as singletons. The sample's time point: cycle 4 day 1 (C4D1), after more than 5 weeks of nivolumab. Each patient experienced a relapse that followed autologous stem cell transplantation, and brentuximab vedotin exposure varied. The sequencing used peripheral blood mononuclear cells (PBMCs), collected before the fourth cycle of nivolumab. Receptor source: a human donor with classical Hodgkin lymphoma.

This clone was recorded a few times. This rearrangement joins TRBV19 to TRBJ2-3; 15 positions agree with TRBD2. The CDR3 extends over 19 amino acids. The V and J ends lost 5 bases and 3 bases, in that order; junction bases with no gene match: 12. Germline CDR1 and CDR2: LNHDA and SQIVND (reference sequence). The CDR3 nucleotides read TGTGCCAGTAGTGCCGGGACTAGCGGGGGGAGGTGGAGTACAGATACGCAGTATTTT. It encodes CASSAGTSGGRWSTDTQYF.

The V gene is TRBV9, the J gene TRBJ2-7; D may be TRBD2 (7 bases). Germline CDR1 reads SGDLS; CDR2 reads YYNGEE. V was trimmed by 4 bases and J by 5 bases, leaving 19 bases between them. The CDR3 loop spans 15 amino acids. The CDR3 region is CASSPRGGGNHEQYF. The CDR3 DNA reads as TGTGCCAGCAGCCCCCGGGGAGGGGGGAATCACGAGCAGTACTTC. Combining the CDR3 with reference TRBV9 and TRBJ2-7 gives the whole variable domain DSGVTQTPKHLITATGQRVTLRCSPRSGDLSVYWYQQSLDQGLQFLIQYYNGEERAKGNILERFSAQQFPDLHSELNLSSLELGDSALYFCASSPRGGGNHEQYFGPGTRLTVT.

The rearrangement links TRBV10-3 to TRBJ2-5; TRBD1 matches 7 bases. CDR3 length equals 14 residues. CDR1 ENHRY and CDR2 SYGVKD come from the germline V gene. V was clipped by 2 bases and J by 5 bases; unmatched bases: 5. The CDR3 spells CAISEPGTAETQYF. The CDR3 coding sequence is TGTGCCATCAGTGAGCCAGGGACAGCGGAGACCCAGTACTTC.

This clone was seen only once. A much larger clone is a single base away; this may be a read error. The chain joins TRBV9 to TRBJ2-7; D uncertain. V gave up 6 bases and J gave up 4 bases, with 17 bases separating them. The germline V gene encodes CDR1 SGDLS and CDR2 YYNGEE. The CDR3 has 14 residues. CDR3: CASNTDLGPYEQYF. CDR3 bases: TGTGCCAGCAACACAGATCTGGGTCCATACGAGCAGTACTTC.

V is TRBV5-1 and J is TRBJ1-1, with D hard to call. The V gene lost 1 base and the J gene lost 0 bases, with 13 bases spanning the gap. Germline assignment: CDR1 SGHRS and CDR2 YFSETQ. The CDR3 has 16 amino acids. The CDR3 sequence is CASSLTELNMNTEAFF. Written as DNA, the CDR3 is TGCGCCAGCAGCTTGACAGAGCTCAACATGAACACTGAAGCTTTCTTT.

V gene TRBV6-5 combines with J gene TRBJ2-5, with 8 bases fitting TRBD1. Germline-derived CDR1 and CDR2 are MNHEY and SVGAGI. The CDR3 is 14 residues long. Trimming cost V 6 bases and J 5 bases; bases outside gene matches: 8. The CDR3 DNA is TGTGCCAGCAGCCGGACAGGGATAGGGGAGACCCAGTACTTC. This codes for CASSRTGIGETQYF.

This clone was seen once. The chain is built from TRBV4-1 and TRBJ1-2; D is undetermined. Germline CDR1 MGHRA, CDR2 YSYEKL. The CDR3 is made up of 14 amino acids. The ends were cut back, 0 bases at V and 1 base at J, with 6 bases in the middle. The CDR3, as DNA: TGCGCCAGCAGCCAAGACCAACGTAACTATGGCTACACCTTC. This encodes CASSQDQRNYGYTF.

The gene calls are TRBV5-6 and TRBJ2-5, with a tentative D call TRBD1 (6 bases). The V and J ends lost 2 bases and 1 base respectively, with 12 bases between them. Germline assignment: CDR1 SGHDT and CDR2 YYEEEE. The CDR3 is 15 amino acids. The CDR3 DNA is TGTGCCAGCAGCTTTCTTTTGGGGGCCCAAGAGACCCAGTACTTC. Encoded protein: CASSFLLGAQETQYF.

CDR3 DNA: TGTGCCAGCAGCTCCCTAGTCCAGGGGAGCACTGAAGCTTTCTTT. It encodes CASSSLVQGSTEAFF. The rearrangement uses TRBV5-5 and TRBJ1-1; TRBD1 might be the D (6 bases). The CDR3 sequence is 15 residues long. Looked up from germline, CDR1 is SGHKS and CDR2 is YYEKEE (reference sequence). V was trimmed by 3 bases and J by 4 bases, leaving 16 bases between them.

The chain is built from TRBV11-2 and TRBJ1-5; the match to TRBD1 covers 7 bases. The V gene end was trimmed by 5 bases and the J gene end by 2 bases; junction bases not matched to a gene: 6. The CDR3 contains 15 residues. The germline V gene has CDR1 SGHAT and CDR2 FQNNGV. The CDR3, as DNA: TGTGCCAGCAGCCCCGCTGGGACAGGCAATCAGCCCCAGCATTTT. This codes for CASSPAGTGNQPQHF.

The chain carries TRBV28 and TRBJ1-2; 7 positions agree with TRBD1. V lost 4 bases to trimming and J lost 4 bases; unmatched junction nucleotides: 6. Germline CDR1 MDHEN, CDR2 SYDVKM. The CDR3 is 14 amino acids. The CDR3 protein is CASSSGQLSYGYTF. CDR3 nucleotides: TGTGCCAGCAGTTCGGGACAGCTCAGCTATGGCTACACCTTC.

The chain joins TRBV25-1 to TRBJ2-5; no clear D. Trimming took 5 bases from V and 5 from J, leaving 6 bases between them. CDR1 is MGHDK, CDR2 SYGVNS, per germline. The CDR3 has 11 amino acids. The CDR3 sequence is CASSKKETQYF. The CDR3 DNA reads TGTGCCAGCAGTAAGAAGGAGACCCAGTACTTC.

The chain is built from TRBV29-1 and TRBJ2-3; TRBD2 aligns across 7 bases. The CDR3 runs to 12 residues. V lost 4 bases to trimming and J lost 7 bases; unmatched junction nucleotides: 5. Looked up from germline, CDR1 is SQVTM and CDR2 is ANQGSEA. The CDR3 reads CSVGEGLNTQYF. DNA of the CDR3: TGCAGCGTTGGGGAGGGATTAAATACGCAGTATTTT.

This chain connects TRBV27 to TRBJ2-1; D uncertain. With 5 bases removed from V and 6 bases from J, the gap between germline ends came to 8 bases. Germline V gene data show CDR1 as MNHEY and CDR2 as SMNVEV (reference sequence). CDR3 length: 12 residues. The CDR3 sequence: CASSPSVNEQFF. DNA of the CDR3: TGTGCCAGCAGTCCCTCGGTCAATGAGCAGTTCTTC.

The V gene is TRBV10-1, the J gene TRBJ2-3; D ambiguous. There are 17 residues in the CDR3. V lost 0 bases and J lost 6, with 19 bases in between. The germline V gene has CDR1 WNHNN and CDR2 SYGVQD (reference sequence). CDR3 nucleotide sequence: TGCGCCAGCAGTGAGTCGGTGATAGGCGCCGCCGTGGATACGCAGTATTTT. It yields the protein CASSESVIGAAVDTQYF.

The V call is TRBV19, the J call TRBJ2-3; D not resolved. There are 15 residues in the CDR3. V gave up 7 bases and J gave up 4 bases, with 18 bases separating them. The germline gives CDR1 LNHDA, CDR2 SQIVND (reference sequence). The CDR3 reads CASTPTPKVADTQYF. CDR3 nucleotide sequence: TGTGCCAGTACCCCCACTCCTAAGGTCGCAGATACGCAGTATTTT.

In its sample, this clone was seen a few times. The CDR3 nucleotides read TGTGCCAGCTCACCCTTGGGACTAGCGGGCTACAATGAGCAGTTCTTC. Its protein product is CASSPLGLAGYNEQFF. The rearrangement links TRBV18 to TRBJ2-1, with 12 bases fitting TRBD2. Germline CDR1 and CDR2: KGHSH and LQKENI. The CDR3 length is 16 residues. The junction had 3 bases not matched to a gene; V was cut back by 3 bases and J by 3 bases.

This clone is medium-sized within its sample. This chain joins TRBV28 and TRBJ1-3; unclear D gene. Per germline, CDR1 MDHEN and CDR2 SYDVKM. CDR3 length: 15 amino acids. Trimming took 1 base from V and 7 from J, leaving 14 bases between them. The DNA of the CDR3 is TGTGCCAGCAGTTTATCGGACGGGGAATGGAACACCATATATTTT. Protein sequence: CASSLSDGEWNTIYF. Complete variable domain (other parts from reference TRBV28 and TRBJ1-3): DVKVTQSSRYLVKRTGEKVFLECVQDMDHENMFWYRQDPGLGLRLIYFSYDVKMKEKGDIPEGYSVSREKKERFSLILESASTNQTSMYLCASSLSDGEWNTIYFGEGSWLTVV.

The chain has TRBV6-5 and TRBJ2-7; TRBD2 might be the D (6 bases). The CDR3 spans 15 residues. The germline V gene encodes CDR1 MNHEY and CDR2 SVGAGI. The ends were cut back, 5 bases at V and 4 bases at J, with 18 bases in the middle. In nucleotides, the CDR3 is TGTGCCAGCAGTCTCTACCCCCGGGGGTTGTACGAGCAGTACTTC. This gives the protein CASSLYPRGLYEQYF.

This sequence joins TRBV5-1 and TRBJ1-6; D is perhaps TRBD1 (5 bases). In germline, CDR1 is SGHRS, CDR2 YFSETQ. V lost 2 bases to trimming and J lost 5 bases, with 14 bases between them. The CDR3 covers 16 residues. CDR3 nucleotides: TGCGCCAGCAGCTTCGGGGACGAGCTAGATAATTCACCCCTCCACTTT. Amino acid sequence: CASSFGDELDNSPLHF.

The chain employs TRBV6-5 and TRBJ2-1; D is undetermined. Germline V CDR1 and CDR2: MNHEY, SVGAGI. The CDR3 is 13 residues long. The V end lost 4 bases, the J end lost 5 bases, and 9 bases lay between the germline ends. The CDR3 bases are TGTGCCAGCAGTTCCCACTTTGACAATGAGCAGTTCTTC. Its translation: CASSSHFDNEQFF.

This chain joins TRBV5-4 and TRBJ2-5; D may match TRBD1 or TRBD2 (5 bases each). Germline CDR1 reads SGHNT; CDR2 reads YYREEE (reference sequence). This CDR3 comprises 13 residues. V lost 3 bases, J lost 3 bases, and 9 bases lay in between. The CDR3 bases are TGTGCCAGCAGCTCACTAGGGGAAGAGACCCAGTACTTC. Translating gives CASSSLGEETQYF.

The count of this clone is one. CDR3 nucleotides: TGTGCCACTTTACCAGGGGACTATGGCTACACCTTC. Its translation is CATLPGDYGYTF. The chain has TRBV28 and TRBJ1-2, with a tentative D call TRBD1 (6 bases). The CDR3 totals 12 residues. Trimming removed 10 bases from V and 3 bases from J, with 12 bases in between. Per germline, CDR1 MDHEN and CDR2 SYDVKM.

The chain employs TRBV10-3 and TRBJ2-3; D is possibly TRBD1 (6 bases). The V end was cut by 3 bases, the J end by 1 base, with 8 bases between. Germline V gives CDR1 ENHRY, CDR2 SYGVKD. The CDR3 length is 14 residues. In DNA form, the CDR3 reads TGTGCCATCAGTGACTCAGGGGGCACAGATACGCAGTATTTT. Translation: CAISDSGGTDTQYF.